This T cell receptor (beta chain) was retrieved from a study of cytomegalovirus exposure and HLA in healthy donors. In the PCR, 60 Vbeta and 13 Jbeta primers were used. Assay: immunoSEQ multiplex PCR; the TCRdb copy retains only in-frame clones and omits some. Altogether roughly 150,000 clones are present, 80% to 90% being singletons, with the ten largest covering 4.3%. Study observations and caveats: It was taken for granted in presence/absence analyses that sequencing depth across donors was roughly uniform.

Comments on this clone: Its specificity is unknown.

The V end was cut by 2 bases, the J end by 9 bases, with 10 bases between. This CDR3 region has 12 residues. Germline CDR1 reads MDHEN; CDR2 reads SYDVKM. The sequenced sample was PBMCs. The clonotype originates from a middle-aged woman in good health and CMV-seropositive. V usage is TRBV28 and J usage is TRBJ1-1; a weak D match, TRBD1 (5 bases). The CDR3 region is CASSLTDNQAFF. In nucleotides, the CDR3 is TGTGCCAGCAGTTTAACGGACAACCAAGCTTTCTTT.